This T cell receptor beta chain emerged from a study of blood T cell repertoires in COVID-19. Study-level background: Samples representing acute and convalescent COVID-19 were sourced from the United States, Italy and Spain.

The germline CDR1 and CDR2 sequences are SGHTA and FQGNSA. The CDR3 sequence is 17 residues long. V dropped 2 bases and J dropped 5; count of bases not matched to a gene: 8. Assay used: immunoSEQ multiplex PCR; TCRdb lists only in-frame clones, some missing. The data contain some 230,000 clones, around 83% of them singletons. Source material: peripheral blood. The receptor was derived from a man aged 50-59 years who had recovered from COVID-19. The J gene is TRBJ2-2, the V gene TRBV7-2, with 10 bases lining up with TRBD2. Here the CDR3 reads CASSLPGTSELTGELFF. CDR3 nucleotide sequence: TGTGCCAGCAGCTTACCGGGGACTAGCGAATTGACCGGGGAGCTGTTTTTT.